One sample yielded the 20 T cell receptor beta chains listed below, sequenced in a study of Graves' ophthalmopathy and Graves' hyperthyroidism. RNA transcripts yielded amplified TCR beta CDR3 regions. HTBI primers were used in a first-round RT-PCR, which preceded a second-round multiplex PCR. From the multiplex PCR reads, TCRdb called clonotypes with MiXCR, one entry per CDR3 protein. The profile shows about 1.2 million distinct CDR3 sequences, about two fifths of them singletons. Sequencing input: peripheral blood or thyroid tissue (not recorded which). These receptors originate from an adult man with Graves' hyperthyroidism.

This clonotype was seen a handful of times. This chain uses TRBV10-2 with TRBJ2-2; TRBD1 agrees at 8 bases. The CDR3 is 15 amino acids. V gave up 6 bases and J gave up 5 bases; unmatched junction bases: 8. The germline CDR1 and CDR2 sequences are WSHSY and SAAADI. The CDR3 sequence is CASRSRDRSTGELFF. Here the CDR3 DNA reads TGCGCCAGCAGATCCCGGGACAGGAGTACCGGGGAGCTGTTTTTT.

For this clonotype: Possible read error: a much larger clone is one base away. V and J are TRBV9 and TRBJ2-5, with a weak D call TRBD2 (5 bases). The CDR3 consists of 13 residues. The V end was cut by 3 bases, the J end by 9 bases, with 15 bases between. CDR1 is SGDLS, CDR2 YYNGEE, per germline. The CDR3 nucleotides are TGTGCCAGCAGCGACGGGCCCCTGGAGGCCCAGTACTTC. This gives the protein CASSDGPLEAQYF.

This clonotype has ten or more counts. V and J are TRBV20-1 and TRBJ1-5; no definite D call. V was trimmed by 1 base and J by 3 bases, leaving 10 bases between them. CDR3 size: 14 residues. CDR1 and CDR2 from the germline V gene are DFQATT and SNEGSKA (reference sequence). The CDR3 spells CSARAPDYNQPQHF. The CDR3 bases are TGCAGTGCTAGAGCGCCAGACTACAATCAGCCCCAGCATTTT.

This chain connects TRBV29-1 to TRBJ1-2; a possible D gene is TRBD1 (5 bases). The CDR3 extends over 16 amino acids. Trimming removed 4 bases at V and 4 bases at J, with 22 bases between. CDR1 SQVTM and CDR2 ANQGSEA come from the germline V gene. The CDR3 sequence: CSVVGQGEEGGYGYTF. The CDR3, as DNA: TGCAGCGTTGTGGGGCAGGGAGAAGAGGGTGGCTATGGCTACACCTTC.

Regarding this clonotype: This sequence may be a read error, since a much larger clone differs from it by one base. The CDR3 bases are TGTGCCAGCACCCAAAGTGGATCGGAAAAACTGTTTTTT. Its translation is CASTQSGSEKLFF. The rearrangement joins TRBV6-9 to TRBJ1-4, with D hard to call. The CDR3 is 13 amino acids. The V end lost 7 bases, the J end lost 8 bases, and 14 bases lay between the germline ends. The germline V gene has CDR1 MNHGY and CDR2 SVAAGI.

This clonotype has ten or more counts. The chain has TRBV7-6 and TRBJ2-5; 10 bases line up with TRBD2. The germline CDR1 and CDR2 sequences are SGHVS and FNYEAQ. The J segment lost 0 bases and the V segment lost 1 base, leaving 8 bases of the junction unmatched. The CDR3 is 18 residues long. CDR3 nucleotide sequence: TGTGCCAGCAGCTTAGAGGCGGACCTAGCGGGGGACCAAGAGACCCAGTACTTC. Encoded protein: CASSLEADLAGDQETQYF.

The chain has TRBV20-1 and TRBJ2-7; D possibly corresponds to TRBD2 (6 bases). The CDR3 contains 14 residues. CDR1 DFQATT and CDR2 SNEGSKA come from the germline V gene (reference sequence). V dropped 7 bases and J dropped 0 bases, with 16 bases sitting between them. This CDR3 is CSVPIGSSSYEQYF. DNA for the CDR3: TGCAGTGTGCCTATCGGGAGTTCCTCCTACGAGCAGTACTTC.

This clonotype was observed many times. J is TRBJ1-5 and V is TRBV10-3; TRBD1 aligns across 7 bases. CDR3 length equals 14 residues. The V segment lost 4 bases and the J segment 6 bases; nucleotides outside the gene matches: 6. Per the germline V gene, CDR1 is ENHRY and CDR2 is SYGVKD. CDR3 residues: CAISGGRGGQPQHF. As DNA, the CDR3 is TGTGCCATCAGTGGGGGCAGGGGGGGTCAGCCCCAGCATTTT.

The V call is TRBV7-9, the J call TRBJ2-7; 9 bases are shared with TRBD2. The germline V gene has CDR1 SEHNR and CDR2 FQNEAQ (reference sequence). V dropped 4 bases and J dropped 4; count of bases not matched to a gene: 2. The CDR3 runs 13 residues. The CDR3 reads CASSYLAGYEQYF. The CDR3, as DNA: TGTGCCAGCAGCTATCTAGCGGGGTACGAGCAGTACTTC.

In its sample, this clonotype was seen many times. This chain's CDR3 is CSALLAGASEETQYF. Written as DNA, the CDR3 is TGCAGTGCCCTGCTTGCGGGGGCCTCCGAAGAGACCCAGTACTTC. V usage is TRBV20-1 and J usage is TRBJ2-5; perhaps TRBD2 as D (7 bases). This CDR3 contains 15 residues. Germline loops: CDR1 DFQATT, CDR2 SNEGSKA (reference sequence). V was trimmed by 6 bases and J by 3 bases, leaving 20 bases between them.

This clonotype has at least ten counts. This rearrangement joins TRBV13 to TRBJ2-5; D unresolved. Germline CDR1 and CDR2: PRHDT and FYEKMQ (reference sequence). V was shortened by 3 bases and J by 0 bases, with 8 bases between the two germline ends. There are 14 residues in the CDR3. CDR3 nucleotides: TGTGCCAGCAGCTTGTTCGGCCACCAAGAGACCCAGTACTTC. This codes for CASSLFGHQETQYF.

This clonotype was picked up many times. The chain has TRBV20-1 and TRBJ1-4; D perhaps matches TRBD1 (5 bases). In germline, CDR1 is DFQATT, CDR2 SNEGSKA (reference sequence). CDR3 length equals 15 residues. Trimming cost V 0 bases and J 2 bases, with 10 bases left between them. CDR3 bases: TGCAGTGCTAGAGATTCAGGGACGACTAATGAAAAACTGTTTTTT. Translation: CSARDSGTTNEKLFF.

The chain combines TRBV6-1 with TRBJ1-5; 7 bases agree with TRBD1. The CDR3 covers 14 residues. Germline-derived CDR1 and CDR2 are MNHNS and SASEGT. J was trimmed by 11 bases and V by 5 bases; bases with no gene match: 12. This CDR3 is CASSLQGVGETQHF. Written as DNA, the CDR3 is TGTGCCAGCAGTTTGCAGGGGGTAGGAGAGACCCAGCATTTT.

The chain is built from TRBV25-1 and TRBJ1-5; 7 bases match TRBD1. Germline assignment: CDR1 MGHDK and CDR2 SYGVNS. The CDR3 is 15 residues long. After removal of 5 bases from V and 11 bases from J, the junction contained 15 bases not matched to a gene. The CDR3 reads CASSSKGQGGMSQHF. In nucleotides, the CDR3 is TGTGCCAGCAGTTCGAAGGGGCAGGGGGGTATGTCCCAGCATTTT.

Ten or more counts support this clonotype. The genes are TRBV7-9 and TRBJ1-3; D is undetermined. Germline CDR1 SEHNR, CDR2 FQNEAQ (reference sequence). The length of the CDR3 is 16 residues. V was clipped by 5 bases and J by 4 bases, with 18 bases between them. CDR3 loop: CASSPRTALLGNTIYF. The CDR3, as DNA: TGTGCCAGCAGCCCCCGGACGGCGCTCTTGGGAAACACCATATATTTT.

This clonotype was detected ten times or more. This chain uses TRBV2 with TRBJ1-5; D is perhaps TRBD1 (5 bases). V lost 4 bases and J 0 bases, leaving 10 bases between the germline ends. The germline V gene encodes CDR1 SNHLY and CDR2 FYNNEI. The CDR3 loop spans 15 amino acids. CDR3 nucleotide sequence: TGTGCCAGCAGTGTGGCAGGGAATAGCAATCAGCCCCAGCATTTT. Translating gives CASSVAGNSNQPQHF. Variable domain in full (rest from reference TRBV2 and TRBJ1-5): EPEVTQTPSHQVTQMGQEVILRCVPISNHLYFYWYRQILGQKVEFLVSFYNNEISEKSEIFDDQFSVERPDGSNFTLKIRSTKLEDSAMYFCASSVAGNSNQPQHFGDGTRLSIL.

A word on this clonotype: A read error may be the cause here, since a much bigger clone is one base away. CDR3 DNA sequence: TGTGCCAGCAGGTTCGGACAGGGGAACGCCGGGGAGCTGTTTTTT. This codes for CASRFGQGNAGELFF. The rearrangement joins TRBV7-7 to TRBJ2-2; 9 bases are shared with TRBD1. The CDR3 length is 15 residues. The germline V gene has CDR1 SSHAT and CDR2 FNYEAQ (reference sequence).

V is TRBV29-1 and J is TRBJ1-2; TRBD1 might be the D (6 bases). This CDR3 is 12 amino acids long. CDR1 SQVTM and CDR2 ANQGSEA come from the germline V gene. V lost 4 bases to trimming and J lost 6 bases, with 12 bases between them. CDR3 DNA sequence: TGCAGCGTTGTTAGGGACACGGATGGCTACACCTTC. This encodes CSVVRDTDGYTF.

The sample holds one count of this clonotype. A much larger clone differs by one base, so this may be a read error. The rearrangement links TRBV7-2 to TRBJ1-3; unclear D gene. The CDR3 length is 14 residues. Germline CDR1 and CDR2: SGHTA and FQGNSA. The CDR3 coding sequence is TGTGCCAGCATGGCGGATAACTCTGGAGACACCATATATTTT. It is translated as CASMADNSGDTIYF.

This clonotype was counted ten times or more. The J gene is TRBJ1-4, the V gene TRBV7-8, with D possibly matching TRBD1 (6 bases). This CDR3 has 15 residues. Germline CDR1 reads SGHVS; CDR2 reads FQNEAQ. Trimming left V 4 bases short and J 8 bases short, with 17 bases between. The CDR3 here is CASSSGARGGEKLFF. In nucleotides, the CDR3 is TGTGCCAGCAGCTCAGGGGCCAGGGGAGGGGAAAAACTGTTTTTT.